One sample yielded the 17 T cell receptor beta chains listed below, sequenced in a study of CD8+CD57+ T cells in acquired aplastic anemia. Genomic DNA was employed as the template in profiling TCR beta VDJ and CDR3. TCRdb re-called the reads through MiXCR, storing one row per CDR3 protein. Of approximately 81,000 distinct CDR3 sequences in the sample, approximately 45% were seen once. Sequenced: sorted CD4+, CD8+, or CD8+CD57+ T cells (not recorded which) from PBMCs. These receptors originate from a human donor in good health, serving as a control.

The chain couples TRBV19 to TRBJ1-3; D gene ambiguous. Trimming shortened V by 2 bases and J by 9 bases, and 5 bases separated the two germline ends. Germline lookup yields CDR1 LNHDA and CDR2 SQIVND (reference sequence). CDR3 size: 11 residues. CDR3 nucleotide sequence: TGTGCCAGTAGTATAAGAAGCACCATATATTTT. It is translated as CASSIRSTIYF.

Turning to this clonotype: A much bigger clone sits one base away, suggesting this may be a read error. This chain links TRBV20-1 with TRBJ2-5; the D gene is possibly TRBD1 (6 bases). This CDR3 comprises 13 residues. V was clipped by 5 bases and J by 1 base, with 11 bases between them. Germline CDR1 is DFQATT and CDR2 is SNEGSKA (reference sequence). The CDR3 sequence: CSAQGDTQETQYF. In nucleotides, the CDR3 is TGCAGTGCTCAAGGGGACACCCAAGAGACCCAGTACTTC.

This clonotype showed up just once. This sequence joins TRBV24-1 and TRBJ1-5, with no clear D. This CDR3 contains 14 residues. The germline gives CDR1 KGHDR, CDR2 SFDVKD. Trimming took off 1 base at V and 1 base at J, with 4 bases between the two ends. The CDR3 DNA is TGTGCCACCAGTGATTTCATGAGCAATCAGCCCCAGCATTTT. It codes for CATSDFMSNQPQHF.

V usage is TRBV24-1 and J usage is TRBJ1-3; no reliable D call. The CDR3 covers 13 residues. CDR1 is KGHDR and CDR2 is SFDVKD in the germline V gene. V lost 9 bases to trimming and J lost 0 bases, with 8 bases between them. CDR3 amino acids: CATSESSGNTIYF. The CDR3 DNA follows: TGTGCCACCTCAGAAAGCTCTGGAAACACCATATATTTT.

The table lists this clonotype with many counts. V is TRBV9 and J is TRBJ2-7, with 9 bases lining up with TRBD1. This CDR3 has 15 residues. Germline CDR1 reads SGDLS; CDR2 reads YYNGEE. Germline trimming cut 5 bases from V and 3 bases from J; bases unmatched to any gene: 9. In DNA, the CDR3 is TGTGCCAGCAGTGGATCCGGGACAGGGCTCTACGAGCAGTACTTC. Its translation is CASSGSGTGLYEQYF.

The rearrangement uses TRBV14 and TRBJ1-2; TRBD1 matches 7 bases. Looked up from germline, CDR1 is SGHDN and CDR2 is FVKESK. Germline trimming cut 6 bases from V and 7 bases from J; bases unmatched to any gene: 11. CDR3 size: 14 residues. The chain's CDR3 is CASRRAGGSGGYTF. DNA for the CDR3: TGTGCCAGCAGACGAGCAGGGGGTTCTGGTGGCTACACCTTC.

The J gene is TRBJ1-2, the V gene TRBV2, with 9 bases matching TRBD1. Trimming took 11 bases from V and 7 from J; bases not matched to a gene: 11. The CDR3 consists of 13 residues. CDR1 and CDR2 (germline): SNHLY, FYNNEI. The CDR3 DNA follows: TGTGCCGGGTCAGCCGGGACAGGGAGTGGCTACACCTTC. Amino acid sequence: CAGSAGTGSGYTF.

The rearrangement links TRBV7-9 to TRBJ1-4, with a tentative D call TRBD1 (6 bases). V lost 5 bases, J lost 8 bases, and 12 bases lay in between. This CDR3 has 13 amino acids. In germline, CDR1 is SEHNR, CDR2 FQNEAQ (reference sequence). The CDR3 coding sequence is TGTGCCAGCAGCATCGGAGGGGGGGAAAAACTGTTTTTT. It codes for CASSIGGGEKLFF.

This sequence joins TRBV29-1 and TRBJ1-2; D unresolved. The CDR3 totals 15 residues. Between the trimmed V and J ends, which lost 4 bases and 6 bases, there was a span of 21 bases. Germline V lookup: CDR1 SQVTM, CDR2 ANQGSEA. CDR3 protein: CSVVSVGSGSNGYTF. As DNA, the CDR3 is TGCAGCGTTGTTTCCGTGGGTTCGGGGAGTAATGGCTACACCTTC.

This clonotype was recorded a few times. The V gene is TRBV3-1, the J gene TRBJ1-3, with D possibly TRBD1 on 5 matching bases. There are 17 residues in the CDR3. Germline V gene sequence: CDR1 LGHDT, CDR2 YNNKEL (reference sequence). With 1 base removed from V and 0 bases from J, the gap between germline ends came to 13 bases. CDR3 nucleotide sequence: TGTGCCAGCAGCCAAGTACACGGGGCTAGCTCTGGAAACACCATATATTTT. Its protein product is CASSQVHGASSGNTIYF.

Ten or more counts support this clonotype. The chain uses TRBV9 and TRBJ1-1; D is unresolved. The V end was cut by 0 bases, the J end by 4 bases, with 7 bases between. The CDR3 has 13 amino acids. Germline lookup yields CDR1 SGDLS and CDR2 YYNGEE. The CDR3 region is CASSVGWGTEAFF. CDR3 coding DNA: TGTGCCAGCAGCGTAGGGTGGGGCACTGAAGCTTTCTTT.

This clonotype was picked up many times. The chain uses TRBV20-1 and TRBJ2-5; 8 bases are a match to TRBD1. The CDR3 is made up of 14 amino acids. Germline trimming cut 4 bases from V and 2 bases from J; bases unmatched to any gene: 6. In germline, CDR1 is DFQATT, CDR2 SNEGSKA (reference sequence). The CDR3: CSAKGTGVQETQYF. As DNA, the CDR3 is TGCAGTGCTAAAGGGACAGGCGTTCAAGAGACCCAGTACTTC.

In this sample, this clonotype turned up many times. V usage is TRBV7-2 and J usage is TRBJ2-7; D perhaps matches TRBD1 (6 bases). Trimming cost V 5 bases and J 3 bases, with 11 bases left between them. This CDR3 spans 13 amino acids. Germline V gene lookup returns CDR1 SGHTA and CDR2 FQGNSA. CDR3 sequence reads: CASSAWTVYEQYF. In nucleotides, the CDR3 is TGTGCCAGCAGCGCGTGGACAGTCTACGAGCAGTACTTC.

The gene calls are TRBV5-1 and TRBJ1-6; D uncertain. This CDR3 spans 14 amino acids. CDR1 SGHRS and CDR2 YFSETQ come from the germline V gene. V lost 0 bases, J lost 9 bases, and 10 bases lay in between. The CDR3: CASSLELVGSPLHF. The CDR3, as DNA: TGCGCCAGCAGCTTGGAGTTGGTCGGTTCACCCCTCCACTTT.

V and J are TRBV29-1 and TRBJ1-2, with D possibly TRBD1 on 6 matching bases. Trimming took 6 bases from V and 6 from J, leaving 17 bases between them. CDR1 is SQVTM, CDR2 ANQGSEA, per germline. The CDR3 has 13 residues. CDR3 sequence reads: CSVPGHQGNGYTF. The CDR3 DNA reads TGCAGCGTCCCGGGACACCAGGGGAATGGCTACACCTTC.

The gene calls are TRBV24-1 and TRBJ1-2, with unresolved D. V lost 4 bases and J 7 bases, leaving 15 bases between the germline ends. CDR3 size: 14 residues. Germline assignment: CDR1 KGHDR and CDR2 SFDVKD. The CDR3 nucleotides are TGTGCCACCAGTGACCCTCCTGACTCGGCTGGCTACACCTTC. As protein: CATSDPPDSAGYTF.

The CDR3 loop reads CASSARASGAYNEQFF. The CDR3 DNA reads TGTGCCAGTAGTGCAAGGGCTAGCGGGGCCTACAATGAGCAGTTCTTC. The genes are TRBV19 and TRBJ2-1; 9 bases match TRBD2. The germline CDR1 and CDR2 sequences are LNHDA and SQIVND (reference sequence). With V trimmed by 5 bases and J by 2 bases, 7 bases remained unmatched. There are 16 residues in the CDR3.